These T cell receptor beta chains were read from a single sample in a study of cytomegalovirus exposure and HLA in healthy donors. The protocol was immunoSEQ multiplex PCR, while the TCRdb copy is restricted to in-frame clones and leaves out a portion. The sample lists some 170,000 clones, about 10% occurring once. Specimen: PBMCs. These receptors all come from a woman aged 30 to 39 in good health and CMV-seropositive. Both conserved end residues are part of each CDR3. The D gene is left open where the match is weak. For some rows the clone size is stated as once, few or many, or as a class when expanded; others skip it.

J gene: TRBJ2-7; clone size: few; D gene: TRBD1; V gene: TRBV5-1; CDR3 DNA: TGCGCCAGCAGATGGGCCAGGGGGCGCCCCGACGAGCAGTACTTC; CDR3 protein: CASRWARGRPDEQYF
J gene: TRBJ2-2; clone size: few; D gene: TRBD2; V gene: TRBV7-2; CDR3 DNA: TGTGCCAGCAGCTTAGAGGCCGGGAGGGGCCCCGGGGAGCTGTTTTTT; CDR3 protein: CASSLEAGRGPGELFF
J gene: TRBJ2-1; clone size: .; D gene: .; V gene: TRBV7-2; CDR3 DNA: TGTGCCAGCAGCCATCAATACGGGGATGAGCAGTTCTTC; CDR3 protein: CASSHQYGDEQFF
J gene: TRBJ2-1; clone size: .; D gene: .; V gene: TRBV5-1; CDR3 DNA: TGCGCCAGCAGCTTGTCCGGGGACACCTACAATGAGCAGTTCTTC; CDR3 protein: CASSLSGDTYNEQFF
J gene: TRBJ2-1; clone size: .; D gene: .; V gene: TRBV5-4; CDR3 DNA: TGTGCCAGCAGCTTATCTAGCGCCAATGAGCAGTTCTTC; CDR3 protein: CASSLSSANEQFF
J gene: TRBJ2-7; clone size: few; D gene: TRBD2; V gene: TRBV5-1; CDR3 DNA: TGCGCCAGCAGCTCCCGGACTAGCGGGACCCCCTACGAGCAGTACTTC; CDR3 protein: CASSSRTSGTPYEQYF
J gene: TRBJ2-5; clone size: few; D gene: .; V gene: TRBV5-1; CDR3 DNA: TGCGCCAGCAGCGGGGTGACTAACACAGGAGGGGAGACCCAGTACTTC; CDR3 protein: CASSGVTNTGGETQYF
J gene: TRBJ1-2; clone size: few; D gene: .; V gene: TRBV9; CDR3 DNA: TGTGCCAGCAGCCAAGGAGGAATGATCACGGGGGGATACACCTTC; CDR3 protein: CASSQGGMITGGYTF
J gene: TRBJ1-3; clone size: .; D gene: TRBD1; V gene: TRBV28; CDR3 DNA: TGTGCCACCACGACAGGGGCCCTCTCTGGAAACACCATATATTTT; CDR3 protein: CATTTGALSGNTIYF
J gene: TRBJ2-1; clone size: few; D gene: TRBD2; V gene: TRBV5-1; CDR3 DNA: TGCGCCAGCAGCTCCCCTAGCGGGCCATACAATGAGCAGTTCTTC; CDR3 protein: CASSSPSGPYNEQFF
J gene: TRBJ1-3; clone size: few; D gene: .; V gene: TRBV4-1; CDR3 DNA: TGCGCCAGCAGCCGGGACGGACAGCCCCTCTCTGGAAACACCATATATTTT; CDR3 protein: CASSRDGQPLSGNTIYF
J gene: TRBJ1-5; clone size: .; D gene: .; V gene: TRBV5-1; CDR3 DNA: TGCGCCAGCAGCTTGGCTGCGGGCAATCAGCCCCAGCATTTT; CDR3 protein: CASSLAAGNQPQHF
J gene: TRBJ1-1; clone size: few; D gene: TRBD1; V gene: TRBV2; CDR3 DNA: TGTGCCAGCAGTGAAAGAGGGACAGGGAGCGCTTTCTTT; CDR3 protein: CASSERGTGSAFF
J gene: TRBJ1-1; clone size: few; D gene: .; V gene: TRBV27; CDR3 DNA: TGTGCCAGCAGCTTCCGCGCGACAGGGAACACTGAAGCTTTCTTT; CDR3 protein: CASSFRATGNTEAFF
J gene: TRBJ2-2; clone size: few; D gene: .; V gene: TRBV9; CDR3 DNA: TGTGCCAGCAGCGTAGGGGCGGAGGCAACTCGGGAGCTGTTTTTT; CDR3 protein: CASSVGAEATRELFF
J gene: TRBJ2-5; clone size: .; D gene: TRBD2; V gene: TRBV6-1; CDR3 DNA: TGTGCCAGCAGTGAACAAGCGGGGTATTCAGGGACCCAGTACTTC; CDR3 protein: CASSEQAGYSGTQYF
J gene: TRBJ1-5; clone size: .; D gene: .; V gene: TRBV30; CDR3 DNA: TGTGCCTGGAGTGTTATCCCCCTTCAGCCCCAGCATTTT; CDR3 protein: CAWSVIPLQPQHF
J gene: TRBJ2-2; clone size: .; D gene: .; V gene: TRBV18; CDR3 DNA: TGTGCCAGCTCACCAGGCACCCACACCGGGGAGCTGTTTTTT; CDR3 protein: CASSPGTHTGELFF
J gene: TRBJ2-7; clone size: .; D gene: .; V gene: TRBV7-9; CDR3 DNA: TGTGCCAGCAGCTTAGTTCGTCTAGGAGTAGTCGAGCAGTACTTC; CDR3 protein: CASSLVRLGVVEQYF
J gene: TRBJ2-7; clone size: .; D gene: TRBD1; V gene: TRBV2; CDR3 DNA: TGTGCCAGCAGGACAGGGGGGGTTCCCTACGAGCAGTACTTC; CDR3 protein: CASRTGGVPYEQYF
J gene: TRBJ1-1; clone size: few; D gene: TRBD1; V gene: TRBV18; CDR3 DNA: TGTGCCAGCTCACCACCGGGGACAGGGGGCTTAGCTGAAGCTTTCTTT; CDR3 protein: CASSPPGTGGLAEAFF
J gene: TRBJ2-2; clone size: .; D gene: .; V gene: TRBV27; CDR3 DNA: TGTGCCAGCAGATCAGTGGTGGAGGGGTGGGAGCTGTTTTTT; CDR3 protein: CASRSVVEGWELFF
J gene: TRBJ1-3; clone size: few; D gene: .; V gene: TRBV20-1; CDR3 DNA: TGCAGTGGGAGTTCTGGAAACACCATATATTTT; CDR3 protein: CSGSSGNTIYF
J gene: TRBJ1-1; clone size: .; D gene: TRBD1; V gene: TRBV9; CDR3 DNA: TGTGCCAGCAGCGTAGACGAAGGGACAGGGAGGCAAGCTTTCTTT; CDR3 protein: CASSVDEGTGRQAFF
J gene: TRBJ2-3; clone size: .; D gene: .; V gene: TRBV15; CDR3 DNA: TGTGCCACCAGCACCCCGATCCTAGCGCCCGGCACAGATACGCAGTATTTT; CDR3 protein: CATSTPILAPGTDTQYF
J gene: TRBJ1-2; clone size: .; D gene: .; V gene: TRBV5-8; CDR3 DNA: TGTGCCAGCAGCTTGGGCTCAACTAAATATGGCTACACCTTC; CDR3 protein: CASSLGSTKYGYTF
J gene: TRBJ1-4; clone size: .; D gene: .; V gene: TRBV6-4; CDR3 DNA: TGCGCTGAGGGGGGGCCGGATAATGAAAAACTGTTTTTT; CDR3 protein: CAEGGPDNEKLFF
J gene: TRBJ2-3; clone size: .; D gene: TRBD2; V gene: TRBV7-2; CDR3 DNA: TGTGCCAGCAGCTTAGAGGCGTCTAGCGGGAGGGCGGGAGATACGCAGTATTTT; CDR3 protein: CASSLEASSGRAGDTQYF
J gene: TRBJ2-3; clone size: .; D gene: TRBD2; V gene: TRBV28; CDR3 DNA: TGTGCCAGCAGCCCTACGGTAGCGGGACTAGGAGATACGCAGTATTTT; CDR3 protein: CASSPTVAGLGDTQYF
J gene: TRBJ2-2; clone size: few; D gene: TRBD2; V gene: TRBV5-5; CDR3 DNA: TGTGCCAGCAGCTTGGTGGGAGGGGACACCGGGGAGCTGTTTTTT; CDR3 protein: CASSLVGGDTGELFF
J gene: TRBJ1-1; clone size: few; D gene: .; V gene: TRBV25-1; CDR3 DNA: TGTGCCAGCAGGAGGGCCCCGGACACTGAAGCTTTCTTT; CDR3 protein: CASRRAPDTEAFF
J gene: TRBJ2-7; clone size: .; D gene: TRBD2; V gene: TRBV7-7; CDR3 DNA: TGTGCCAGCAGCCGGACTAGCGGCTCCTACGAGCAGTACTTC; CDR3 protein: CASSRTSGSYEQYF
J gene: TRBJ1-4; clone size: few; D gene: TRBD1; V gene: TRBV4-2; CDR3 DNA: TGTGCCAGCAGCACGTCAGGGGGAAAACTGTTTTTT; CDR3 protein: CASSTSGGKLFF
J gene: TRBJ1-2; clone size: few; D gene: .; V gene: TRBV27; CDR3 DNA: TGTGCCAGCCTCCCATTTTCAGGGAACTATGGCTACACCTTC; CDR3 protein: CASLPFSGNYGYTF
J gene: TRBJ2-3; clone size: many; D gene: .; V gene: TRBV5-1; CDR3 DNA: TGCGCCAGCAGCTTGGTATCAGATACGCAGTATTTT; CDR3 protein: CASSLVSDTQYF
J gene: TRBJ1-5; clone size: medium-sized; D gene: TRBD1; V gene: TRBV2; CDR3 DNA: TGTGCCAGCAGGGGGGGACAGGTTAGCAATCAGCCCCAGCATTTT; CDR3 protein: CASRGGQVSNQPQHF
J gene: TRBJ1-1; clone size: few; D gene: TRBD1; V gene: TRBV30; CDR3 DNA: TGTGCCTGGAGGGACAGGGCCCCGTGGCTCTACGGTGTCACTGAAGCTTTCTTT; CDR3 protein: CAWRDRAPWLYGVTEAFF
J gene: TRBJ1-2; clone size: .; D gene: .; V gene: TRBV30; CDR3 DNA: TGTGCCTGCCTTATGATTTCCACGACTTATCGGCCTTATCCTGACTATGGCTACACCTTC; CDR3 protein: CACLMISTTYRPYPDYGYTF
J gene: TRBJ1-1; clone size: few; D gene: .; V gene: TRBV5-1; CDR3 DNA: TGCGCCAGCATTAAGAATGCAGGGGCGAACACTGAAGCTTTCTTT; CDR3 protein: CASIKNAGANTEAFF
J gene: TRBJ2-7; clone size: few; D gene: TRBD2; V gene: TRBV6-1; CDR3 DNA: TGTGCCAGCAGTGTTAGCGGGAGGAATAGCGAGCAGTACTTC; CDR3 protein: CASSVSGRNSEQYF
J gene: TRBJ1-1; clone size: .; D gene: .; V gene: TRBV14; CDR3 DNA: TGTGCCAGCAGCCATCCCCGGCAGGGAGGGGTTGGCACTGAAGCTTTCTTT; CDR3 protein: CASSHPRQGGVGTEAFF
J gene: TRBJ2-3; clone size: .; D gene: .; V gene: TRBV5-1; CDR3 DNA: TGCGCCAGCAGCCGGGGAGGAGGGGCAGGTACAGATACGCAGTATTTT; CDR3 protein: CASSRGGGAGTDTQYF
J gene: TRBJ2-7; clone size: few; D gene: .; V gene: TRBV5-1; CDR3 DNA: TGCGCCAGCAGCACTGCGAACGGGGAGCAGTACTTC; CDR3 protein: CASSTANGEQYF
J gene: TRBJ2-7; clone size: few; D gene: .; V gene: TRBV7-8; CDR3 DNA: TGTGCCAGCAGCTTAATGCTACCCCCCGTCTACGAGCAGTACTTC; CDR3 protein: CASSLMLPPVYEQYF
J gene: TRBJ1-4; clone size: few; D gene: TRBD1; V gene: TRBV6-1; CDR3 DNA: TGTGCCAGCAGTGGGGGACAGCTTAATGAAAAACTGTTTTTT; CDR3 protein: CASSGGQLNEKLFF
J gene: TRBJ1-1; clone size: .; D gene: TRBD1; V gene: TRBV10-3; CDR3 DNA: TGTGCCATTCGGACAGGACAAATGAACACTGAAGCTTTCTTT; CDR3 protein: CAIRTGQMNTEAFF
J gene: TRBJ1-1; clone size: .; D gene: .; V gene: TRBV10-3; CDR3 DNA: TGTGCCATTTCCCTGGGGCACACTGAAGCTTTCTTT; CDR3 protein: CAISLGHTEAFF
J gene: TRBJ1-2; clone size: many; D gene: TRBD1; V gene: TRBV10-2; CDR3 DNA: TGCGCCAGCAGGTTCGGGACAGGGTATGGCTACACCTTC; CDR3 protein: CASRFGTGYGYTF
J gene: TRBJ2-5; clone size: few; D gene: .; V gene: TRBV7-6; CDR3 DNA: TGTGCCAGCAGCTTACCCGTTGGGGCAGGAGAGACCCAGTACTTC; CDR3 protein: CASSLPVGAGETQYF
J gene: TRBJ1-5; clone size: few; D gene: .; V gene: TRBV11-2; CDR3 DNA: TGTGCCAGCAGCTCTTCGGGGTTCAATCAGCCCCAGCATTTT; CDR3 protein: CASSSSGFNQPQHF
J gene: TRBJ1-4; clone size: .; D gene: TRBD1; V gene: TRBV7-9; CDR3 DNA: TGTGCCAGCAGCTTCCACAGGGGGCAGGGTGAAAAACTGTTTTTT; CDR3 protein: CASSFHRGQGEKLFF
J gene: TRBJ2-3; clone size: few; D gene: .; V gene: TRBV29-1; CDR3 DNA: TGCAGCGTTGCACAGAACACAGATACGCAGTATTTT; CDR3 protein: CSVAQNTDTQYF
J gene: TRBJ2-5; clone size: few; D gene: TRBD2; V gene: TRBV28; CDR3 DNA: TGTGCCAGCAGTCAAATAGCGGGAGGGATTGAGGAGACCCAGTACTTC; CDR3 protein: CASSQIAGGIEETQYF
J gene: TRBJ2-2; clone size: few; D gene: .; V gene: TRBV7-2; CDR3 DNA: TGTGCCAGCAGCTTAGTGTCTACGAACACCGGGGAGCTGTTTTTT; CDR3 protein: CASSLVSTNTGELFF
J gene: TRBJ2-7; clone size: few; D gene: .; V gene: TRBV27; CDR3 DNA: TGTGCCAGCAGTCTCAGCTCCTACGAGCAGTACTTC; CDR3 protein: CASSLSSYEQYF
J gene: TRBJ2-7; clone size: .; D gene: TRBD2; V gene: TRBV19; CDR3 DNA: TGTGCCAGTAGTATCCGTTCTAGCGGGATTTCCTACGAGCAGTACTTC; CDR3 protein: CASSIRSSGISYEQYF
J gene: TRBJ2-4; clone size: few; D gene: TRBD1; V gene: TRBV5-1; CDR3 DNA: TGCGCCAGCAGCGAAAGGACAGGTCTAGCCAAAAACATTCAGTACTTC; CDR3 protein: CASSERTGLAKNIQYF
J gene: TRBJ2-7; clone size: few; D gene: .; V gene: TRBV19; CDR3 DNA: TGTGCCAGTAGTATAGCCCCGACAAGGAAAGAGCAGTACTTC; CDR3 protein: CASSIAPTRKEQYF